The clone carrying this T cell receptor beta chain has a single count. The data were obtained in a study of shared clonotypes between healthy human individuals. Trimming removed 2 bases from V and 4 bases from J; junction bases left unmatched: 1. Germline-derived CDR1 and CDR2 are KGHSH and LQKENI. The CDR3 runs 13 residues. TCRdb keeps only in-frame clones here, not all; method: immunoSEQ multiplex PCR. The sample holds roughly 520,000 clones; roughly 95% are singletons and the top ten take about 0.059%. The J gene is TRBJ2-5, the V gene TRBV18, with 7 bases identical to TRBD1. Sequencing was performed on naive CD4+ T cells sorted from blood. This sample's subset: CD45RA+ positively selected. The receptor comes from a woman aged 30 to 39 in good health. The CDR3 sequence: CASSPNRGETQYF. CDR3 sequence (DNA): TGTGCCAGCTCACCAAACAGGGGAGAGACCCAGTACTTC.